Each of the 8 T cell receptor beta chains below was sequenced from the same sample in a study of T cells after yellow fever vaccination (dated by TCRdb to between 2019 and 2020). The treatment or condition label here, explained by the study, means: live attenuated yellow fever vaccine strain. The library was obtained by 5' RACE. TCRdb records Illumina HiSeq 2500 as the sequencer. The raw public data were reprocessed by TCRdb itself: fastp quality trimming at Q25, MiXCR clonotype calling, in-frame beta chains only. Rows with one shared CDR3 protein collapse into an entry with the most common genes and DNA. The sample table contains about 57,000 distinct CDR3 sequences; only one count was recorded for 7.4% of them. In total, the top ten clones hold around 34% of the sample. The source material was CD8+ T cells sorted from PBMCs, sampled 15 days after the yellow fever booster vaccination. These receptors all come from a man aged 30 to 45 who received the YFV17D yellow fever vaccine.

The sample holds many counts of this clonotype. This chain links TRBV6-5 with TRBJ2-5; 7 nucleotides line up with TRBD2. Germline lookup yields CDR1 MNHEY and CDR2 SVGAGI. The CDR3 runs to 15 residues. V shed 2 bases and J 5 bases; nucleotides not matched to a gene: 8. CDR3 sequence reads: CASSYLAGVGETQYF. In DNA, the CDR3 is TGTGCCAGCAGTTACCTGGCGGGAGTTGGTGAGACCCAGTACTTC.

This clonotype showed up many times. This sequence joins TRBV4-2 and TRBJ2-2, with D possibly matching TRBD2 (6 bases). CDR1 and CDR2 from the germline V gene are LGHNA and YNFKEQ. The V end was cut by 0 bases, the J end by 4 bases, with 12 bases between. The CDR3 loop spans 16 amino acids. CDR3 loop: CASSQEEGGFTGELFF. The CDR3 DNA follows: TGTGCCAGCAGCCAAGAGGAGGGAGGTTTCACCGGGGAGCTGTTTTTT.

This clonotype was counted at least ten times. This chain links TRBV27 with TRBJ2-1; D tentatively fits TRBD1 or TRBD2 (5 bases each). The CDR3 runs 12 residues. CDR1 and CDR2 from the germline V gene are MNHEY and SMNVEV (reference sequence). Between the trimmed V and J ends, which lost 2 bases and 12 bases, there was a span of 11 bases. CDR3 DNA sequence: TGTGCCAGCAGTTTAGGGACCCTCCCGCAGTTCTTC. Protein: CASSLGTLPQFF.

This clonotype was observed at least ten times. The chain uses TRBV3-1 and TRBJ2-1; no definite D call. This CDR3 has 16 residues. Per the germline V gene, CDR1 is LGHDT and CDR2 is YNNKEL (reference sequence). V was pared by 0 bases and J by 0 bases, with 9 bases between. DNA of the CDR3: TGTGCCAGCAGCCAAGATACGGGTTTCTCCTACAATGAGCAGTTCTTC. Translating it yields CASSQDTGFSYNEQFF.

This clonotype was detected many times. Here the CDR3 reads CASSYLAGPGQEQFF. The DNA of the CDR3 is TGTGCCAGCAGCTACTTAGCGGGCCCGGGTCAGGAGCAGTTCTTC. This chain connects TRBV14 to TRBJ2-1, with 7 bases fitting TRBD2. CDR1 SGHDN and CDR2 FVKESK come from the germline V gene. V was clipped by 5 bases and J by 10 bases; unmatched bases: 14. The CDR3 loop spans 15 amino acids.

This clonotype was seen ten or more times. The DNA for the CDR3 is TGTGCCAGCAGCCAGGGGGCCTGGGGACAGGGGTTACACGAGCAGTACTTC. Its protein product is CASSQGAWGQGLHEQYF. This rearrangement joins TRBV6-1 to TRBJ2-7, with 10 bases that match TRBD1. The ends lost 6 bases at V and 5 bases at J; junction bases unmatched: 16. Germline V CDR1 and CDR2: MNHNS, SASEGT. CDR3 size: 17 residues.

This clonotype came up many times. The V gene is TRBV7-2, the J gene TRBJ2-7; D is uncertain. Germline V gene data show CDR1 as SGHTA and CDR2 as FQGNSA. The CDR3 spans 13 residues. V was cut by 8 bases and J by 1 base, with 12 bases left in between. As DNA, the CDR3 is TGTGCCAGCGTAAAGCCTACGTCCTACGAGCAGTACTTC. This translates into CASVKPTSYEQYF.

This clonotype came up many times. The V call is TRBV7-9, the J call TRBJ2-1, with 14 bases that match TRBD2. Germline CDR1 and CDR2: SEHNR and FQNEAQ (reference sequence). V lost 5 bases and J lost 9; bases outside the gene matches: 9. This CDR3 has 16 amino acids. The CDR3 is CASSGTSGRPRSEQFF. DNA of the CDR3: TGTGCCAGCAGCGGGACTAGCGGGAGACCCCGCAGTGAGCAGTTCTTC.